The 9 T cell receptor beta chains presented below share a single source sample, sequenced in a study of blood T cell repertoires in COVID-19. Profiling relied on immunoSEQ multiplex PCR, and the TCRdb table lists in-frame clones only, not all of them. Found here are hundreds of thousands of clones, over 75% of them singletons; the top ten hold roughly 1.1%. The sample comprised PBMCs or T cells enriched from blood (not recorded which). The receptors come from a man aged 30-40 years who had recovered from COVID-19.

The chain uses TRBV19 and TRBJ2-5, with 9 bases that match TRBD2. Trimming at V came to 5 bases and at J to 1 base, leaving 11 bases not matched to a gene. Germline V gene data show CDR1 as LNHDA and CDR2 as SQIVND (reference sequence). This CDR3 has 17 residues. CDR3 nucleotide sequence: TGTGCCAGTAGTCGGCGGAGCGGGAGGCACATCCAAGAGACCCAGTACTTC. Translation: CASSRRSGRHIQETQYF.

In this sample, this clone turned up many times. The genes are TRBV3-1 (or the pseudogene TRBV3-2) and TRBJ1-2, with TRBD1 identical over 7 bases. Losses at the gene ends were 6 bases for V and 7 bases for J; bases not matched to a gene: 11. Germline values: CDR1 LGHDT, CDR2 YNNKEL (reference sequence). The CDR3 covers 14 residues. The CDR3 nucleotides read TGTGCCAGCAGACACAGGGGCTCCCTGGGTGGCTACACCTTC. It yields the protein CASRHRGSLGGYTF.

The chain joins TRBV12-3 or TRBV12-4 to TRBJ2-1, with a possible D match to TRBD1 (6 bases). This CDR3 comprises 12 residues. The germline V and J ends were trimmed by 6 bases and 7 bases, with 10 bases remaining between them. The chain's CDR3 is CASRRTENEQFF. For the CDR3, the DNA is TGTGCCAGCAGGCGGACAGAAAATGAGCAGTTCTTC.

The chain is built from TRBV28 and TRBJ2-7; 14 bases line up with TRBD2. In germline, CDR1 is MDHEN, CDR2 SYDVKM. The CDR3 totals 18 residues. V shed 0 bases and J 4 bases; nucleotides not matched to a gene: 8. Here the CDR3 DNA reads TGTGCCAGCAGTTTATGGGGGAGGGGGACTAGCGGGAGTTACGAGCAGTACTTC. Its protein is CASSLWGRGTSGSYEQYF.

The chain uses TRBV7-3 and TRBJ1-1, with D tentatively TRBD1 (5 bases). CDR1 and CDR2 (germline): SGHTA, FQGTGA. V lost 5 bases and J lost 4, with 14 bases in between. This CDR3 is built from 14 residues. CDR3 protein: CASSPTRVRTEAFF. In DNA, the CDR3 is TGTGCCAGCAGCCCTACCAGGGTTCGCACTGAAGCTTTCTTT.

CDR3 protein: CASKAGGPSGELFF. The CDR3 DNA follows: TGTGCCAGCAAGGCGGGAGGGCCGTCCGGGGAGCTGTTTTTT. The V and J genes are TRBV2 and TRBJ2-2; 9 nucleotides line up with TRBD2. In germline, CDR1 is SNHLY, CDR2 FYNNEI. The J segment lost 6 bases and the V segment lost 7 bases, leaving 6 bases of the junction unmatched. This CDR3 has 14 residues.

The rearrangement joins TRBV18 to TRBJ2-7; 9 bases agree with TRBD1. With V trimmed by 6 bases and J by 3 bases, 6 bases remained unmatched. The germline V gene encodes CDR1 KGHSH and CDR2 LQKENI. This CDR3 is built from 14 residues. The CDR3 bases are TGTGCCAGCTCGATACAGGGGGCGGACTACGAGCAGTACTTC. As protein: CASSIQGADYEQYF.

The chain has TRBV30 and TRBJ2-2, with D maybe TRBD2 (5 bases). The germline CDR1 and CDR2 sequences are GTSNPN and SVGIG (reference sequence). This CDR3 has 15 residues. V lost 0 bases to trimming and J lost 7 bases, with 15 bases between them. The CDR3 region has the DNA TGTGCCTGGAGTGTTGGACTCGTGATGGGCGGGGAGCTGTTTTTT. Protein: CAWSVGLVMGGELFF.

The chain recombines TRBV2 with TRBJ1-5; D is perhaps TRBD1 (5 bases). V was pared by 8 bases and J by 7 bases, with 12 bases between. The V gene's germline CDR1 is SNHLY and CDR2 FYNNEI. The CDR3 has 12 residues. The CDR3 region has the DNA TGTGCCAGCGGGCGGGGGAACCAGCCCCAGCATTTT. This translates into CASGRGNQPQHF.